The 28 T cell receptor beta chains below come from one sample, sequenced in a study of Tregs in tolerant kidney transplant recipients. Repertoires were generated with immunoSEQ multiplex PCR, while TCRdb's copy carries only in-frame clones and drops some. This table holds 200,000 to 300,000 clones, more than 65% found once. The sample taken for sequencing was CD4+ T cells from blood. The receptor set was obtained from a human donor in good health.

Note on this clone: A junction boundary mismatches the germline segment, possibly from a read error. The genes are TRBV7-6 and TRBJ2-5; D is perhaps TRBD2 (6 bases). The V gene's germline CDR1 is SGHVS and CDR2 FNYEAQ. This CDR3 has 16 amino acids. Here the CDR3 reads CASSLGSWTSGETQYF. The CDR3 DNA follows: TGTGCTAGCAGCTTAGGGTCTTGGACCAGCGGGGAGACCCAGTACTTC.

The chain uses TRBV15 and TRBJ2-1, with 9 bases matching TRBD1. The CDR3 runs to 16 residues. CDR1 and CDR2 (germline): LNHNV, YYDKDF (reference sequence). After removal of 0 bases from V and 6 bases from J, the junction contained 6 bases not matched to a gene. The CDR3 reads CATSREAGQGGNEQFF. Here the CDR3 DNA reads TGTGCCACCAGCAGAGAGGCGGGACAGGGAGGCAATGAGCAGTTCTTC.

This chain uses TRBV16 with TRBJ2-7, with D perhaps TRBD2 (5 bases). Germline CDR1 and CDR2: KGHSY and FQNENV. The CDR3 has 13 amino acids. The V end was cut by 2 bases, the J end by 3 bases, with 8 bases between. DNA for the CDR3: TGTGCCAGCAGCCAAAGCCGGGACTACGAGCAGTACTTC. This sequence encodes CASSQSRDYEQYF. The full variable domain, rest sourced from reference TRBV16 and TRBJ2-7, is GEEVAQTPKHLVRGEGQKAKLYCAPIKGHSYVFWYQQVLKNEFKFLISFQNENVFDETGMPKERFSAKCLPNSPCSLEIQATKLEDSAVYFCASSQSRDYEQYFGPGTRLTVT.

The rearrangement links TRBV5-8 to TRBJ2-7; 9 bases are shared with TRBD1. Germline CDR1 and CDR2: SGHTS and YDEGEE. J lost 5 bases, V lost 4 bases, and 7 bases had no gene match. The CDR3 sequence is 14 residues long. CDR3 sequence (DNA): TGTGCCAGCAGCCCGACGGGACAGGGTGACGAGCAGTACTTC. Amino acids: CASSPTGQGDEQYF.

The chain carries TRBV10-1 and TRBJ2-1; 14 nucleotides line up with TRBD2. The CDR3 sequence is 17 residues long. V was pared by 6 bases and J by 6 bases, with 10 bases of the junction left unmatched. Per germline, CDR1 WNHNN and CDR2 SYGVQD (reference sequence). Here the CDR3 reads CASSPMRLAGGGNEQFF. DNA for the CDR3: TGCGCCAGCAGCCCCATGCGACTAGCGGGAGGGGGCAATGAGCAGTTCTTC.

This chain uses TRBV7-8 with TRBJ1-2, with 7 bases that match TRBD1. Germline loops: CDR1 SGHVS, CDR2 FQNEAQ. This CDR3 spans 14 amino acids. V trimming: 1 base; J trimming: 6 bases; junction bases outside the gene matches: 5. Here the CDR3 reads CASSLVETGNGYTF. CDR3 nucleotides: TGTGCCAGCAGCTTAGTTGAGACAGGGAATGGCTACACCTTC.

The V call is TRBV4-1, the J call TRBJ1-2; TRBD1 agrees at 8 bases. The ends lost 1 base at V and 5 bases at J; junction bases unmatched: 9. CDR1 is MGHRA and CDR2 is YSYEKL in the germline V gene. This CDR3 is built from 16 residues. As DNA, the CDR3 is TGCGCCAGCAGCCAAGCCCGCGTACAGGGGGGATATGGCTACACCTTC. This codes for CASSQARVQGGYGYTF.

This clone came up once. DNA for the CDR3: TGTGCCAGCAGCTTAGGGGGACAGGGGGCTGGGGAGACCCAGTACTTC. This codes for CASSLGGQGAGETQYF. The V call is TRBV7-2, the J call TRBJ2-5; the match to TRBD1 covers 12 bases. V lost 1 base, J lost 5 bases, and 5 bases stayed unmatched. Germline-derived CDR1 and CDR2 are SGHTA and FQGNSA. The CDR3 contains 16 residues. Supplemented by reference TRBV7-2 and TRBJ2-5, the full variable domain reads GAGVSQSPSNKVTEKGKDVELRCDPISGHTALYWYRQSLGQGLEFLIYFQGNSAPDKSGLPSDRFSAERTGGSVSTLTIQRTQQEDSAVYLCASSLGGQGAGETQYFGPGTRLLVL.

The V call is TRBV30, the J call TRBJ2-7; 12 bases align to TRBD2. The CDR3 has 12 residues. Germline-derived CDR1 and CDR2 are GTSNPN and SVGIG (reference sequence). V was pared by 7 bases and J by 6 bases, with 4 bases of the junction left unmatched. In DNA, the CDR3 is TGTGCCTTCCGACTAGCGGGAGTCGAGCAGTACTTC. Translating it yields CAFRLAGVEQYF.

This clone came up a few times. The chain has TRBV11-3 and TRBJ2-1; D may be TRBD2 (5 bases). From germline, CDR1 is SGHNT and CDR2 YENEEA. Trimming took off 3 bases at V and 4 bases at J, with 16 bases between the two ends. This CDR3 region has 16 residues. The CDR3 spells CASSFRGAAGYNEQFF. The CDR3 DNA is TGTGCCAGCAGCTTTCGAGGAGCGGCAGGTTACAATGAGCAGTTCTTC.

The V gene is TRBV28, the J gene TRBJ2-4, with 9 bases lining up with TRBD1. Germline V CDR1 and CDR2: MDHEN, SYDVKM. The ends lost 5 bases at V and 4 bases at J; junction bases unmatched: 9. This CDR3 comprises 16 residues. The CDR3 loop reads CASSTITGGGKNIQYF. The CDR3 region has the DNA TGTGCCAGCAGTACCATAACAGGGGGCGGTAAAAACATTCAGTACTTC.

The gene calls are TRBV13 and TRBJ2-7, with 8 bases identical to TRBD2. CDR3 size: 16 residues. V shed 0 bases, J shed 6 bases, and the junction held 10 bases outside the gene matches. Germline CDR1 reads PRHDT; CDR2 reads FYEKMQ (reference sequence). The CDR3 DNA sequence: TGTGCCAGCAGCTTAGGCCCGAGTAGCGGGATGGGCGAGCAGTACTTC. It is translated as CASSLGPSSGMGEQYF.

The gene calls are TRBV27 and TRBJ2-5; tentative D call: TRBD2 (5 bases). Germline lookup yields CDR1 MNHEY and CDR2 SMNVEV (reference sequence). V lost 6 bases and J 2 bases, leaving 16 bases between the germline ends. The CDR3 spans 15 residues. CDR3 nucleotides: TGTGCCAGCAGAAAGGACCTAGGAGGTCAAGAGACCCAGTACTTC. It translates to CASRKDLGGQETQYF.

This clone appeared a single time. The chain links TRBV4-2 to TRBJ1-1; unclear D gene. Germline assignment: CDR1 LGHNA and CDR2 YNFKEQ. V was pared by 0 bases and J by 6 bases, with 11 bases between. The CDR3 runs to 14 residues. CDR3 in amino acids: CASSQDRLFSEAFF. The CDR3 DNA follows: TGTGCCAGCAGCCAAGATCGGCTTTTCTCTGAAGCTTTCTTT.

The chain carries TRBV5-1 and TRBJ2-7; 11 bases are shared with TRBD2. CDR1 is SGHRS and CDR2 is YFSETQ in the germline V gene. The trim removed 3 bases at V and 7 bases at J, leaving 6 bases unmatched. The CDR3 is 14 amino acids. This CDR3 reads CASSSLAGGREQYF. Here the CDR3 DNA reads TGCGCCAGCAGCTCCTTAGCGGGGGGGCGGGAGCAGTACTTC.

The chain carries TRBV11-2 and TRBJ2-5; the match to TRBD2 covers 10 bases. The CDR3 totals 16 residues. V was pared by 2 bases and J by 1 base, with 4 bases of the junction left unmatched. Germline lookup yields CDR1 SGHAT and CDR2 FQNNGV. In DNA, the CDR3 is TGTGCCAGCAGCTTATCCGGACTAGCGGTCCAAGAGACCCAGTACTTC. As protein: CASSLSGLAVQETQYF.

The chain couples TRBV18 to TRBJ2-3; D possibly corresponds to TRBD1 (8 bases). CDR1 is KGHSH and CDR2 is LQKENI in the germline V gene. CDR3 size: 15 residues. The V and J ends lost 5 bases and 4 bases respectively, with 16 bases between them. Here the CDR3 reads CASSTNRGGPDTQYF. In nucleotides, the CDR3 is TGTGCCAGCTCAACGAACAGGGGGGGTCCAGATACGCAGTATTTT.

The chain is built from TRBV9 and TRBJ2-5; perhaps TRBD2 as D (6 bases). The V and J ends lost 0 bases and 5 bases respectively, with 14 bases between them. The CDR3 has 15 amino acids. Germline V gene lookup returns CDR1 SGDLS and CDR2 YYNGEE. The CDR3, as DNA: TGTGCCAGCAGCGTAGACAGGAGGGTGGGGGAGACCCAGTACTTC. Translation gives CASSVDRRVGETQYF.

The V and J genes are TRBV6-1 and TRBJ1-2, with unresolved D. The CDR3 length is 13 residues. Germline V gene sequence: CDR1 MNHNS, CDR2 SASEGT. V lost 6 bases and J lost 4, with 12 bases in between. The CDR3, as DNA: TGTGCCAGCAGCGAGCGGGAGACCTATGGCTACACCTTC. Its translation is CASSERETYGYTF.

J is TRBJ2-6 and V is TRBV4-2; perhaps TRBD2 as D (6 bases). V gave up 0 bases and J gave up 0 bases, with 12 bases separating them. The CDR3 is made up of 18 amino acids. The germline V gene has CDR1 LGHNA and CDR2 YNFKEQ. CDR3 sequence: CASSQDGLALSGANVLTF. CDR3 in DNA: TGTGCCAGCAGCCAAGATGGGCTAGCGCTCTCTGGGGCCAACGTCCTGACTTTC.

The rearrangement links TRBV4-2 to TRBJ1-2, with D maybe TRBD1 (5 bases). Germline CDR1 reads LGHNA; CDR2 reads YNFKEQ. The CDR3 is 15 residues long. V lost 1 base, J lost 0 bases, and 9 bases lay in between. As DNA, the CDR3 is TGTGCCAGCAGCCAAGGACAGATATCTAACTATGGCTACACCTTC. The encoded protein is CASSQGQISNYGYTF.

V and J are TRBV5-4 and TRBJ1-5; 8 nucleotides align to TRBD1. The CDR3 runs 15 residues. The J segment lost 4 bases and the V segment lost 4 bases, leaving 7 bases of the junction unmatched. The V gene's germline CDR1 is SGHNT and CDR2 YYREEE (reference sequence). CDR3 in amino acids: CASSPRDRTNQPQHF. CDR3 nucleotides: TGTGCCAGCAGCCCCCGGGACAGGACGAATCAGCCCCAGCATTTT.

The CDR3 DNA reads as TGTGCCAGCAGCTTGCGGACAGCCTACGAGCAGTACTTC. This sequence encodes CASSLRTAYEQYF. The chain recombines TRBV11-3 with TRBJ2-7, with a weak D call TRBD1 (6 bases). V was shortened by 3 bases and J by 2 bases, with 8 bases between the two germline ends. The CDR3 is 13 residues long. Germline CDR1 is SGHNT and CDR2 is YENEEA.

This rearrangement joins TRBV25-1 to TRBJ2-7, with 10 nucleotides matching TRBD1. The CDR3 totals 15 residues. Germline CDR1 and CDR2: MGHDK and SYGVNS. V was pared by 6 bases and J by 7 bases, with 12 bases of the junction left unmatched. The CDR3 sequence: CASSHGGQGLREQYF. CDR3 nucleotide sequence: TGTGCCAGCAGCCACGGGGGACAGGGGCTTAGGGAGCAGTACTTC.

The CDR3 bases are TGCGCCAGCAGCATAGGGGCCTCGGGCAATCAGCCCCAGCATTTT. Translating it yields CASSIGASGNQPQHF. The chain employs TRBV5-1 and TRBJ1-5; TRBD1 is a possible D gene (5 bases). The CDR3 sequence is 15 residues long. Germline-derived CDR1 and CDR2 are SGHRS and YFSETQ. Trimming removed 4 bases at V and 2 bases at J, with 13 bases between.

The chain combines TRBV5-6 with TRBJ2-7, with 11 bases aligning to TRBD1. The CDR3 covers 16 residues. V was clipped by 4 bases and J by 2 bases; unmatched bases: 8. Germline V gives CDR1 SGHDT, CDR2 YYEEEE. CDR3 protein: CASSRGGTGGTYEQYF. In nucleotides, the CDR3 is TGTGCCAGCAGCCGGGGCGGGACAGGGGGAACCTACGAGCAGTACTTC.

This clone was counted a few times. This rearrangement joins TRBV4-1 to TRBJ1-3; D not certain. This CDR3 is built from 13 residues. In germline, CDR1 is MGHRA, CDR2 YSYEKL. Trimming pared 3 bases from V and 4 bases from J, leaving 7 bases between. This CDR3 is CASSQANGNTIYF. CDR3 DNA: TGCGCCAGCAGCCAGGCAAACGGAAACACCATATATTTT.

The rearrangement links TRBV11-2 to TRBJ1-5, with a tentative D call TRBD1 (6 bases). Trimming took off 1 base at V and 5 bases at J, with 9 bases between the two ends. Looked up from germline, CDR1 is SGHAT and CDR2 is FQNNGV. This CDR3 is built from 14 residues. The CDR3 nucleotides are TGTGCCAGCAGCTTAGGACAGGCCTATCAGCCCCAGCATTTT. Protein product: CASSLGQAYQPQHF.